Following are 3 T cell receptor beta chains from one sample sequenced in a study of T cell responses to AZD1222 COVID-19 vaccine. TCRdb's copy holds only in-frame clones and misses some; the assay was immunoSEQ multiplex PCR. The data contain some 70,000 clones, roughly 89% of them singletons. Source: peripheral blood, taken on day 0 of AZD1222 vaccination. These receptors were taken from an adult in good health.

In this sample, this clone turned up a few times. The chain links TRBV4-1 to TRBJ1-3; possible D gene TRBD1, 5 bases. The CDR3 has 16 amino acids. With 2 bases removed from V and 4 bases from J, the gap between germline ends came to 15 bases. The V gene's germline CDR1 is MGHRA and CDR2 YSYEKL. The CDR3 DNA follows: TGCGCCAGCAGCCAACATGCTCTGGGGGGAGGAAACACCATATATTTT. Protein product: CASSQHALGGGNTIYF.

The J gene is TRBJ2-3, the V gene TRBV6-4; 7 nucleotides line up with TRBD1. Per the germline V gene, CDR1 is MRHNA and CDR2 is SNTAGT. The CDR3 consists of 17 residues. The V and J ends lost 2 bases and 0 bases, in that order; junction bases with no gene match: 8. The CDR3 DNA is TGTGCCAGCAGTGACCCAACAAAGACAGGGAGCACAGATACGCAGTATTTT. This translates into CASSDPTKTGSTDTQYF.

This clone was observed once. The chain recombines TRBV6-2 or TRBV6-3 with TRBJ1-6; tentatively, D is TRBD1 (6 bases). V shed 5 bases and J shed 7 bases, with 18 bases lying between them. The CDR3 totals 16 residues. Germline V lookup: CDR1 MNHEY, CDR2 SVGEGT. CDR3 coding DNA: TGTGCCAGCAGTCCCCCTACAGGGTGGATCAATTCACCCCTCCACTTT. It is translated as CASSPPTGWINSPLHF.